This T cell receptor (beta chain) was obtained from a study of long-term antiretroviral therapy in people with HIV. General study points: Clones with expansion before ART led the repertoire at all time points.

Between the trimmed V and J ends, which lost 4 bases and 0 bases, there was a span of 31 bases. The CDR3 extends over 23 amino acids. Germline CDR1 MNHEY, CDR2 SMNVEV (reference sequence). immunoSEQ v3.0 was run at survey level. Repertoires were generated with immunoSEQ multiplex PCR, while TCRdb's copy carries only in-frame clones and drops some. This sample has roughly 32,000 clones, with 95% to 98% found just once. At minimum, one pre-ART and two post-ART PBMC samples were obtained from each donor. A note on this clone: What it binds is unknown.

Here the sequenced sample was unsorted PBMCs, taken 7.6 years after starting antiretroviral therapy. The J gene is TRBJ2-6, the V gene TRBV27; the D gene is possibly TRBD1 (5 bases). The receptor comes from a man between 25 and 39 years old with HIV. CDR3 protein: CASSSVSPDILGRQLSGANVLTF. The CDR3 DNA follows: TGTGCCAGCAGTTCTGTAAGCCCGGATATATTAGGCAGACAGCTCTCTGGGGCCAACGTCCTGACTTTC. Full variable domain (rest looked up from reference TRBV27 and TRBJ2-6): EAQVTQNPRYLITVTGKKLTVTCSQNMNHEYMSWYRQDPGLGLRQIYYSMNVEVTDKGDVPEGYKVSRKEKRNFPLILESPSPNQTSLYFCASSSVSPDILGRQLSGANVLTFGAGSRLTVL.